This T cell receptor (beta chain) was recovered during a study of blood T cell repertoires in COVID-19. Study at large: Material from acute and convalescent COVID-19 was sourced from the United States, Italy and Spain. PBMCs, B-cell-depleted T cells, or T cells provided the cDNA or gDNA that made up the material.

One Seattle source followed patients from active infection through their disease course. Original processing notes: Cell counts per sample came from amplifying reference gene primers. Some clones are missing from TCRdb's copy, which holds only in-frame ones; the method was immunoSEQ multiplex PCR. V and J calls and clone size follow that table, whereas D and trimming were derived from the DNA. The sample records around 470,000 clones, 89% being singletons. V lost 4 bases and J lost 9; bases outside the gene matches: 13. Germline V gives CDR1 GTSNPN, CDR2 SVGIG (reference sequence). This CDR3 is 15 amino acids long.

J is TRBJ2-1 and V is TRBV30, with 9 bases aligning to TRBD2. The receptor's source is a man younger than 35 with COVID-19, enrolled during active disease. The source material was peripheral blood. The CDR3: CAWMGTSQHLGEQFF. The CDR3 DNA reads as TGTGCCTGGATGGGGACTAGCCAACATCTAGGTGAGCAGTTCTTC. The full variable domain, completed using reference TRBV30 and TRBJ2-1, is SQTIHQWPATLVQPVGSPLSLECTVEGTSNPNLYWYRQAAGRGLQLLFYSVGIGQISSEVPQNLSASRPQDRQFILSSKKLLLSDSGFYLCAWMGTSQHLGEQFFGPGTRLTVL.